This record concerns one TCR gamma chain sequence. This clone was counted only a few times. The antigen it recognizes is unknown. For this DNA, TCRdb reports the protein of a much larger clone, which diverges at residue 12, most likely from a read error; the protein presented here is translated directly from the DNA. These data belong to a study of intestinal T cells in coeliac disease (dated by TCRdb to the early 2020s). For context, the study as a whole: Coeliac patients were much younger than controls, with mean ages of around 15 versus 50 years in the TRG cohort. Duodenal biopsies from about 35 coeliac disease patients and approximately 20 non-coeliac controls were included in a second, larger TCR-gamma (TRG) cohort. The TCR-delta (TRD) cohort comprised duodenal biopsies from around 10 coeliac disease patients and around 10 non-coeliac controls. The research as a whole found: There was no way to tell repeated CDR3 amino acid sequences apart from PCR duplicates. FFPE-derived DNA was found to be relatively degraded, and loss of a proportion of TCR sequences in each sample was likely caused by this degradation. The coeliac group and the control group were significantly different in age, but an analysis split by age did not give significant classification. TRG clustering correctly classified most of the roughly 54 biopsies (roughly 94%), with a reported leave-one-out accuracy of approximately 90%. In training, clustering based on TRD kmers put all 22 biopsies in the right class, and the reported leave-one-out accuracy was roughly 92%.

The CDR3 runs 15 residues from the cysteine to the phenylalanine. The kept DNA is CDR3 alone, 45 bases in frame from the first base. Library preparation used multiplex PCR. Data came from an Ion Torrent PGM. TRG repertoires were amplified from around 180 ng of biopsy DNA with the LymphoTrack kit, in which Illumina adapters are carried by the primers. TRG amplicons were cleaned up with AMPure XP beads, measured on a 2100 Bioanalyzer, and combined in equimolar amounts. Sequencing of TRG libraries was performed on an Ion PGM instrument. Per the authors' processing: Using FastX, any read was removed if more than 10% of its nucleotides had quality scores below the third quartile calculated per patient. Alignment of reads was performed with IMGT/HighV-QUEST so that V, D and J genes were assigned, CDR3 regions were identified and functionality was assessed. Sequences were converted to amino acids, and every sequence predicted to be non-functional was removed. CDR3s were split into kmers with and without positional annotation, PCA was performed on kmer frequencies, and samples were clustered using all 1023 combinations of PCs 1-10. Classification was validated by leave-one-out cross-validation, in which parameters were re-optimised on the remaining samples each time. Shannon diversity was computed with the vegan R package from repeated random subsamples equal to the lowest read count. TCRdb processed the public reads again with the CATT caller, after which rows with matching DNA were combined. In this record, the V and J calls reflect TCRdb's handling and not the investigators' own analysis. The sample contains more than 700 gamma-chain clones, around 41% of them found a single time. Around 21% of the sample belongs to the ten largest clones.

Genomic DNA was extracted with the QIAamp DNA FFPE tissue kit from ten 5-um FFPE scrolls per case. To test whether coeliac disease could be classified from the TCR repertoire, the study used duodenal biopsies that were formalin-fixed paraffin-embedded, fully anonymised, and surplus to diagnostic needs. In this chain, TRGV11 is recombined with TRGJP1. TRGV11 is noted as an ORF with a role that remains uncertain. Material: a duodenal biopsy. The clonotype originates from a human donor with celiac disease. The CDR3 here reads CACWIMHTTGWSKIF. The DNA sequence is TGTGCCTGCTGGATTATGCATACCACTGGTTGGTCCAAGATATTT.